The following is a T cell receptor (beta chain) sequence with its context. This specimen belongs to a study of blood T cell repertoires in COVID-19. For the study at large: PBMCs, B-cell-depleted T cells, or T cells provided the cDNA or gDNA that made up the material.

This CDR3 has 14 residues. Germline-derived CDR1 and CDR2 are SNHLY and FYNNEI. V lost 6 bases, J lost 0 bases, and 4 bases stayed unmatched. Original data processing: Nucleated cell number was recorded as an estimate derived from reference gene primer amplification. Using immunoSEQ multiplex PCR, the repertoire was profiled, and TCRdb retains in-frame clones only, with some absent. The V and J calls and clone size were taken over from that table, and D and trimming were inferred from the DNA. The data hold tens of thousands of clones, with over 65% observed a single time. The sequence was obtained from a woman between 70 and 85 years old with acute or convalescent COVID-19. The chain is built from TRBV2 and TRBJ1-2, with 7 bases lining up with TRBD1. What was sequenced was peripheral blood. The chain's CDR3 is CASRGGTANYGYTF. DNA of the CDR3: TGTGCCAGCAGGGGTGGGACAGCTAACTATGGCTACACCTTC.